The source of this TCR beta chain is a study of memory CD4+ T cells and cytomegalovirus serostatus. Profiling relied on immunoSEQ multiplex PCR, and the TCRdb table lists in-frame clones only, not all of them. The sample lists about 60,000 clones, roughly 80% occurring once. The sort gate was single viable CD3+CD4+CD8-CD45RO+ cells for memory CD4+ T cells. CMV serostatus came from serum IgG against pp150, pp28, p38, p52. V lost 6 bases to trimming and J lost 8 bases, with 14 bases between them. CDR1 and CDR2 (germline): SGHTA, FQGNSA. The CDR3 consists of 14 residues. The clonotype was recovered from an adult in good health and CMV-seronegative. Some clones in this sample may be carry-over from other donors' samples. The J gene is TRBJ1-6, the V gene TRBV7-2; D call uncertain. Specimen: memory CD4+ T cells from blood. CDR3 sequence (DNA): TGTGCCAGCAGGTCGTCGCGCGGAGATTCACCCCTCCACTTT. Translation: CASRSSRGDSPLHF.